This is a list of T cell receptor beta chains from one sample in a study of blood T cell repertoires in COVID-19. Using immunoSEQ multiplex PCR, the repertoire was profiled, and TCRdb retains in-frame clones only, with some absent. The table lists under 300,000 clones, 80% to 85% of them singletons, with over 1.5% in the top ten. The material sequenced was peripheral blood. The receptors stem from a woman aged 40 to 49 who had recovered from COVID-19. CDR3s include the opening cysteine and the closing phenylalanine or tryptophan. D genes are given only for firm matches. Where a row states a size, it is once, few, many or the class of an expanded clone; other rows omit it.

14	TRBV6-5	.	TRBD1	TRBJ1-2	TGTGCCAGCAGTCAGGGGGGCAGCTTCTATGGCTACACCTTC	CASSQGGSFYGYTF
15	TRBV15	once	.	TRBJ1-2	TGTGCCACCAGCAGAGATTCGGGGAGGACGGAGGGCTACACCTTC	CATSRDSGRTEGYTF
15	TRBV28	.	TRBD1	TRBJ2-7	TGTGCCAGCAACGGACCCGGGACAGGGCCCTACGAGCAGTACTTC	CASNGPGTGPYEQYF
14	TRBV9	many	TRBD1	TRBJ1-6	TGTGCCAGCACCAAGGGAGACAGGGGTTCACCCCTCCACTTT	CASTKGDRGSPLHF
11	TRBV28	.	.	TRBJ2-7	TGTGCCAGCATCGGACATAACGAGCAGTACTTC	CASIGHNEQYF
14	TRBV19	.	.	TRBJ1-2	TGTGCCAGTAGACCCGGGACATTTAACTATGGCTACACCTTC	CASRPGTFNYGYTF
13	TRBV5-4	.	TRBD2	TRBJ2-1	TGTGCCAGCAGCTTGGGCCGGGGGGTTGAGCAGTTCTTC	CASSLGRGVEQFF
14	TRBV28	.	TRBD1	TRBJ2-1	TGTGCCAGCAGCTTCACGGACAGGGTCAATGAGCAGTTCTTC	CASSFTDRVNEQFF
15	TRBV2	.	.	TRBJ1-1	TGTGCCAGCAGTGAAGGGAGACTCCTTAACACTGAAGCTTTCTTT	CASSEGRLLNTEAFF
16	TRBV15	.	TRBD1	TRBJ2-7	TGTGCCACCAGCAGAGGGGGGGGACAGGGACGGTACGAGCAGTACTTC	CATSRGGGQGRYEQYF
16	TRBV6-1	.	.	TRBJ1-3	TGTGCCAGCAGTGAAAACCTCCAGGGGACTGGAAACACCATATATTTT	CASSENLQGTGNTIYF
12	TRBV5-1	.	.	TRBJ1-4	TGCGCCAGCAGCCCCCGGGATGAAAAACTGTTTTTT	CASSPRDEKLFF
12	TRBV3-1/TRBV3-2	.	.	TRBJ2-7	TGTGCCAGCAGCCTCAGCTCCTACGAGCAGTACTTC	CASSLSSYEQYF
16	TRBV18	.	.	TRBJ2-5	TGTGCCAGCTCACCTCGGAAGACAGGCTACCAAGAGACCCAGTACTTC	CASSPRKTGYQETQYF
15	TRBV7-2	.	.	TRBJ2-1	TGTGCCAGCAGCTTAGTCGGGTTTTCCTACAATGAGCAGTTCTTC	CASSLVGFSYNEQFF
10	TRBV7-9	.	.	TRBJ1-2	TGTGCCAGCAGCTTAGGATTGAGGAAATTC	CASSLGLRKF
13	TRBV28	.	TRBD1	TRBJ1-6	TGTGCCAGCGGACAGGGCTGGGGATCACCCCTCCACTTT	CASGQGWGSPLHF
14	TRBV2	.	TRBD1	TRBJ2-1	TGTGCCAGCGTCGGACAGGTCTCCTACAATGAGCAGTTCTTC	CASVGQVSYNEQFF
15	TRBV5-1	.	.	TRBJ2-3	TGCGCCAGCAGCTTGGGAGCAGGGCTTATAGATACGCAGTATTTT	CASSLGAGLIDTQYF
15	TRBV5-5	.	.	TRBJ2-7	TGTGCCAGCAGCTTGACTGCGACAGATTACTACGAGCAGTACTTC	CASSLTATDYYEQYF
14	TRBV3-1/TRBV3-2	.	TRBD1	TRBJ1-4	TGTGCCAGCAGCCTAACAGGGGGCGACGAAAAACTGTTTTTT	CASSLTGGDEKLFF
15	TRBV6-5	.	.	TRBJ1-1	TGTGCCAGCAGTTACTCGTCGGGGGATATCGGGGAAGCTTTCTTT	CASSYSSGDIGEAFF
13	TRBV19	.	TRBD1	TRBJ2-2	TGTGCCAGTAGTTTGACCAGGGGGCAGGAGCTGTTTTTT	CASSLTRGQELFF
12	TRBV30	.	.	TRBJ1-2	TGTGCCTGGAGTGTACTGTATTACGGCTACACCTTC	CAWSVLYYGYTF
21	TRBV4-1	once	TRBD2	TRBJ2-4	TGCGCCAGCAGCCAAGATGTACCAGCGGGGGGGCCTGGGAGTTCCAAAAACATTCAGTACTTC	CASSQDVPAGGPGSSKNIQYF
15	TRBV29-1	.	TRBD1	TRBJ2-1	TGCAGCGTCCAGGCGGGACAGGGAAACTACAATGAGCAGTTCTTC	CSVQAGQGNYNEQFF
15	TRBV5-5	.	TRBD1	TRBJ2-7	TGTGCCAGCAGCTTGGACAGGGGGCGCGGGGACGAGCAGTACTTC	CASSLDRGRGDEQYF
15	TRBV27	.	.	TRBJ2-7	TGTGCCAGCAGTCCATCCCGGGTCCTAGGCAGCGAGCAGTACTTC	CASSPSRVLGSEQYF
13	TRBV29-1	few	.	TRBJ2-3	TGCAGCGTTGCTTGGTCAGTCACAGATACGCAGTATTTT	CSVAWSVTDTQYF
16	TRBV7-2	once	TRBD1	TRBJ2-7	TGTGCCAGCAGCCAAGTAGAGGGGACAGGGTACTACGAGCAGTACTTC	CASSQVEGTGYYEQYF
16	TRBV6-6	.	TRBD1	TRBJ1-5	TGTGCCAGCAGTTACGTACAGGGGTTCGGCAATCAGCCCCAGCATTTT	CASSYVQGFGNQPQHF
13	TRBV11-3	.	.	TRBJ1-1	TGTGCCAGCAGTTACAGGCTGAACACTGAAGCTTTCTTT	CASSYRLNTEAFF
15	TRBV6-5	.	.	TRBJ1-5	TGTGCCAGCAGTCGTGCGGGGGGCGCCTTTCAGCCCCAGCATTTT	CASSRAGGAFQPQHF
13	TRBV24-1	.	.	TRBJ2-3	TGTGCCACCAGCTCCCGGGGATCAGATACGCAGTATTTT	CATSSRGSDTQYF
15	TRBV11-1	once	TRBD1	TRBJ2-7	TGTGCCAGCAGCCAGACAGGGGAAATTTCCTACGAGCAGTACTTC	CASSQTGEISYEQYF
15	TRBV27	.	TRBD1	TRBJ1-2	TGTGCCAGCAGTTTTAGCAGGGGGATAGGGTATGGCTACACCTTC	CASSFSRGIGYGYTF
13	TRBV28	.	TRBD1	TRBJ1-1	TGTGCCAGCAGACCACAGGGGGCTGCTGAAGCTTTCTTT	CASRPQGAAEAFF
16	TRBV29-1	.	TRBD2	TRBJ2-3	TGCAGCGTTCCGACGACTAGCGGGGGGACCACAGATACGCAGTATTTT	CSVPTTSGGTTDTQYF
16	TRBV9	.	.	TRBJ2-3	TGTGCCAGCAGCCCCCGGACAGCAACTAGCACAGATACGCAGTATTTT	CASSPRTATSTDTQYF
11	TRBV7-9	.	TRBD1	TRBJ1-6	TGTGCTGGGACAGGGGGCGAAACCCTCCACTTT	CAGTGGETLHF
16	TRBV7-2	.	TRBD2	TRBJ2-2	TGTGCCAGCAGCCACCGGGGACTAGCGAGGTCAAGGGAGCTGTTTTTT	CASSHRGLARSRELFF
13	TRBV6-5	.	TRBD1	TRBJ2-7	TGTGCCAGCAGTCGGGACAGGGCCTACGAGCAGTACTTC	CASSRDRAYEQYF
14	TRBV28	.	.	TRBJ1-2	TGTGCCAGCAACTACCGACAGGCTAACTATGGCTACACCTTC	CASNYRQANYGYTF
16	TRBV6-1	once	.	TRBJ2-7	TGTGCCAGCAGTGTTCCCCGGGACAACCCGGTCTCCGAGCAGTACTTC	CASSVPRDNPVSEQYF
13	TRBV9	.	.	TRBJ1-2	TGTGCCAGCAGCGGCAGACAGACCTATGGCTACACCTTC	CASSGRQTYGYTF
13	TRBV28	once	TRBD1	TRBJ1-1	TGTGCCAGCAGTTTATTTGGGACAGGGGACGCTTTCTTT	CASSLFGTGDAFF
11	TRBV28	.	.	TRBJ1-6	TGTGCCAGCAGCCTAAATTCACCCCTCCACTTT	CASSLNSPLHF
14	TRBV5-1	.	.	TRBJ2-2	TGCGCCAGCAGCTTGGGAGGGATTACCGGGGAGCTGTTTTTT	CASSLGGITGELFF
15	TRBV9	.	.	TRBJ1-3	TGTGCCAGCAGCGTAGATGAGGGACTTGGAAACACCATATATTTT	CASSVDEGLGNTIYF
14	TRBV19	.	.	TRBJ2-3	TGTGCCAGTAGATCCGGGGTCCACACAGATACGCAGTATTTT	CASRSGVHTDTQYF
15	TRBV6-2/TRBV6-3	.	TRBD2	TRBJ2-7	TGTGCCAGCAGTTACTCGACTAGCGGGGGCTACGAGCAGTACTTC	CASSYSTSGGYEQYF
17	TRBV23-1	.	.	TRBJ2-6	TGCGCCAGCAGTCAGAGGCTTCAGGGGAAGGGGGCCAACGTCCTGACTTTC	CASSQRLQGKGANVLTF
14	TRBV27	.	.	TRBJ1-1	TGTGCCAGCAGTGTCCTTCAGGGGAACACTGAAGCTTTCTTT	CASSVLQGNTEAFF